One and the same sample provided the 9 T cell receptor beta chains below, sequenced in a study of blood T cells in healthy people across ages. PCR was performed a second time for roughly 7 to 11 cycles using a sample-barcoded 5' primer and a J-beta primer mix. TCRdb reprocessed the 5' RACE reads via MiXCR and lists one record per CDR3 protein. The sample shows fewer than 900,000 distinct CDR3 sequences, 45% to 50% of them seen only once. Source material: blood. These receptors all come from an older woman in good health.

The genes are TRBV29-1 and TRBJ1-4; weak D call: TRBD1 (6 bases). This CDR3 is built from 13 residues. Germline CDR1 SQVTM, CDR2 ANQGSEA. V lost 5 bases and J 7 bases, leaving 14 bases between the germline ends. The CDR3 bases are TGCAGCGTTTTACAGGGTTCGGGTGAAAAACTGTTTTTT. Amino acid sequence: CSVLQGSGEKLFF.

The table lists this clonotype with a few counts. The chain couples TRBV7-9 to TRBJ2-5; D ambiguous. Per germline, CDR1 SEHNR and CDR2 FQNEAQ (reference sequence). This CDR3 region has 16 residues. V lost 5 bases and J 0 bases, leaving 16 bases between the germline ends. DNA of the CDR3: TGTGCCAGCAGCCCGCATCCCCTTTTGTACCAAGAGACCCAGTACTTC. As protein: CASSPHPLLYQETQYF.

The rearrangement links TRBV4-2 to TRBJ2-1; 11 positions agree with TRBD2. The CDR3 runs 16 residues. The V gene end was trimmed by 0 bases and the J gene end by 2 bases; junction bases not matched to a gene: 0. The V gene's germline CDR1 is LGHNA and CDR2 YNFKEQ. CDR3 DNA: TGTGCCAGCAGCCAAGAGACTAGCGGGACCTACAATGAGCAGTTCTTC. Residues: CASSQETSGTYNEQFF.

The chain links TRBV10-3 to TRBJ2-1, with 7 bases that match TRBD1. The CDR3 is 13 residues long. CDR1 and CDR2 (germline): ENHRY, SYGVKD. Trimming cost V 9 bases and J 9 bases; bases outside gene matches: 11. CDR3 sequence (DNA): TGTGCCATTGAGGGGGCTAGGACCGGTGAGCAGTTCTTC. Its protein product is CAIEGARTGEQFF.

The chain uses TRBV30 and TRBJ1-1, with 9 positions matching TRBD1. V lost 0 bases to trimming and J lost 5 bases; unmatched junction nucleotides: 7. Germline-derived CDR1 and CDR2 are GTSNPN and SVGIG (reference sequence). This CDR3 comprises 15 residues. CDR3 sequence (DNA): TGTGCCTGGAGTGTACTGGGACAGGGTTATACTGAAGCTTTCTTT. As protein: CAWSVLGQGYTEAFF.

This clonotype was counted only a few times. The CDR3 DNA reads TGTGCCAGTAGTACCGCCCTACGGGGGGCCCTCTATGGCTACACCTTC. Translated, it gives CASSTALRGALYGYTF. J is TRBJ1-2 and V is TRBV19; a possible D gene is TRBD1 (6 bases). Trimming took 4 bases from V and 4 from J, leaving 19 bases between them. Looked up from germline, CDR1 is LNHDA and CDR2 is SQIVND (reference sequence). This CDR3 has 16 residues.

The chain combines TRBV15 with TRBJ1-2; 10 nucleotides line up with TRBD1. Germline CDR1 is LNHNV and CDR2 is YYDKDF (reference sequence). The CDR3 is made up of 14 amino acids. V lost 3 bases to trimming and J lost 6 bases; unmatched junction nucleotides: 4. The CDR3 protein is CATSRDRGDDGYTF. The CDR3 bases are TGTGCCACCAGCAGGGACAGGGGGGATGATGGCTACACCTTC.

In its sample, this clonotype was seen a few times. The V call is TRBV12-3 or TRBV12-4, the J call TRBJ1-2, with 8 bases fitting TRBD1. The CDR3 is 15 residues long. The V gene end was trimmed by 4 bases and the J gene end by 5 bases; junction bases not matched to a gene: 9. CDR3 amino acids: CASSYRGTPEYGYTF. In nucleotides, the CDR3 is TGTGCCAGCAGTTACAGGGGGACCCCAGAATATGGCTACACCTTC.

This sequence joins TRBV7-9 and TRBJ2-4, with 11 bases matching TRBD2. The J call may be in error: the DNA end matches TRBJ2-7 better. Germline loops: CDR1 SEHNR, CDR2 FQNEAQ (reference sequence). The CDR3 covers 16 residues. DNA of the CDR3: TGTGCCAGCAGCTTAGACCTTAGCGGGAGGGCCTACGAGCAGTACTTC. Translation gives CASSLDLSGRAYEQYF.